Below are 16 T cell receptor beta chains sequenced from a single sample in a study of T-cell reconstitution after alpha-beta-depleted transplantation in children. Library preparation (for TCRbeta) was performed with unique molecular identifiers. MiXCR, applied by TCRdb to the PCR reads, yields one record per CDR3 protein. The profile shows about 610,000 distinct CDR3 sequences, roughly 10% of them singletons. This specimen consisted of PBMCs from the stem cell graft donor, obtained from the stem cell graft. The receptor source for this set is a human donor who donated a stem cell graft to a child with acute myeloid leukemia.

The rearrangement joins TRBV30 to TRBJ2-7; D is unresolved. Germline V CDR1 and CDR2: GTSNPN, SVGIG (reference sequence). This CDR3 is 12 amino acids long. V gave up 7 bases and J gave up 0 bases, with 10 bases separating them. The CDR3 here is CASHDGSYEQYF. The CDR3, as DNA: TGTGCCTCCCACGACGGCTCCTACGAGCAGTACTTC.

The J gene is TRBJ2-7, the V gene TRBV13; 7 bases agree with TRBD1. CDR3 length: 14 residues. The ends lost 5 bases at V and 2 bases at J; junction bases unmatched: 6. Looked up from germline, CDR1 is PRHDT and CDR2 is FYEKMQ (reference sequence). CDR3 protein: CASSLQGDAYEQYF. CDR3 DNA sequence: TGTGCCAGCAGCCTTCAGGGGGACGCCTACGAGCAGTACTTC.

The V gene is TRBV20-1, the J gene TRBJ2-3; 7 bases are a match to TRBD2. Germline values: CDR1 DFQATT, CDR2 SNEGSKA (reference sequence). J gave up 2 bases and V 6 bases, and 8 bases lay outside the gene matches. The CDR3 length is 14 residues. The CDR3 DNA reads TGCAGTGCCCGCGCTAGCGGAATCACAGATACGCAGTATTTT. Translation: CSARASGITDTQYF.

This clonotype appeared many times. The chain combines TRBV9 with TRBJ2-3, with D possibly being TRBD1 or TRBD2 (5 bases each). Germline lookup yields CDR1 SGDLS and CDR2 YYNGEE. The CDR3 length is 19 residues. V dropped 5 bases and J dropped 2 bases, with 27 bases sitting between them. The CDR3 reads CASRSTRDLRFRPTDTQYF. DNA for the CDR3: TGTGCCAGCAGATCTACCCGGGACCTTAGGTTCCGTCCCACAGATACGCAGTATTTT.

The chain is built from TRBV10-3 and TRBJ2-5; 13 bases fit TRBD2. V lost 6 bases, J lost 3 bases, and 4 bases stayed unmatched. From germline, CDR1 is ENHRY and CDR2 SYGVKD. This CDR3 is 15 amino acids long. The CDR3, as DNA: TGTGCCATCAGACGGACTAGCGGGAGCAAAGAGACCCAGTACTTC. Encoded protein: CAIRRTSGSKETQYF.

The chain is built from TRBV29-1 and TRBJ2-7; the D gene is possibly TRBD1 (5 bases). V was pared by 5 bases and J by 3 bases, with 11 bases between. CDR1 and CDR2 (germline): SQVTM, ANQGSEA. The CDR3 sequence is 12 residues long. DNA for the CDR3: TGCAGCGTTCAGGGTTCCATCTACGAGCAGTACTTC. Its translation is CSVQGSIYEQYF.

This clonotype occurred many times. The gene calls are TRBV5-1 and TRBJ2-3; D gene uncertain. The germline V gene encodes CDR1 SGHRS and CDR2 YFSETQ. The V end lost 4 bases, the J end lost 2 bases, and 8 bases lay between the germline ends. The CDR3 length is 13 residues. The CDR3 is CASSQPTTDTQYF. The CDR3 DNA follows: TGCGCCAGCAGCCAACCCACCACAGATACGCAGTATTTT.

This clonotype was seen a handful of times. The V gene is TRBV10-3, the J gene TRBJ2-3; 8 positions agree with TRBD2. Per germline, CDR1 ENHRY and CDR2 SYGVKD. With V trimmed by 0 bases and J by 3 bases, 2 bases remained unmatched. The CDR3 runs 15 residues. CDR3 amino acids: CAISESKRETDTQYF. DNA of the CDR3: TGTGCCATCAGTGAGTCAAAGCGGGAGACAGATACGCAGTATTTT.

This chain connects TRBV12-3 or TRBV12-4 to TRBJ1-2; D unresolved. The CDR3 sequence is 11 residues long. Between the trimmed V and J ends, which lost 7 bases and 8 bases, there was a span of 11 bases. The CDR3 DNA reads TGTGCCAGCACCACGGCGCGGGGCTACACCTTC. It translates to CASTTARGYTF.

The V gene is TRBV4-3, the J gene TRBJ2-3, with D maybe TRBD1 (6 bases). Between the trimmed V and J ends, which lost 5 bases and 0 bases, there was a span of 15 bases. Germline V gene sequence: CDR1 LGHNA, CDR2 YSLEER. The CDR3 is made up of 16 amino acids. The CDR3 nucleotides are TGCGCCAGCAGCGCCCGGGATGACAGGAGCACAGATACGCAGTATTTT. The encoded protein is CASSARDDRSTDTQYF.

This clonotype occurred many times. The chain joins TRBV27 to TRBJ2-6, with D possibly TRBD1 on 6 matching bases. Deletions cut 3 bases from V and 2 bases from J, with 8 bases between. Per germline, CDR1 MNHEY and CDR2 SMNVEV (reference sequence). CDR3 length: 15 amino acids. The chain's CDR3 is CASSFEGAGANVLTF. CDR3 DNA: TGTGCCAGCAGTTTTGAGGGGGCTGGGGCCAACGTCCTGACTTTC. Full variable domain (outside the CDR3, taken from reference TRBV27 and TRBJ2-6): EAQVTQNPRYLITVTGKKLTVTCSQNMNHEYMSWYRQDPGLGLRQIYYSMNVEVTDKGDVPEGYKVSRKEKRNFPLILESPSPNQTSLYFCASSFEGAGANVLTFGAGSRLTVL.

The DNA for the CDR3 is TGCGCCAGCAGCTTGGAGGGACTAGCGCTCGGGGCCAACGTCCTGACTTTC. This sequence encodes CASSLEGLALGANVLTF. The rearrangement joins TRBV5-1 to TRBJ2-6; 10 positions agree with TRBD2. This CDR3 contains 17 residues. From germline, CDR1 is SGHRS and CDR2 YFSETQ. V trimming: 0 bases; J trimming: 4 bases; junction bases outside the gene matches: 4.

Written as DNA, the CDR3 is TGCGCCAGCAGCTCGGACGGATTCGAGCAGTACTTC. Translated: CASSSDGFEQYF. The chain is built from TRBV5-1 and TRBJ2-7; unclear D gene. The CDR3 is 12 amino acids. From germline, CDR1 is SGHRS and CDR2 YFSETQ. Trimming took 3 bases from V and 6 from J, leaving 10 bases between them.

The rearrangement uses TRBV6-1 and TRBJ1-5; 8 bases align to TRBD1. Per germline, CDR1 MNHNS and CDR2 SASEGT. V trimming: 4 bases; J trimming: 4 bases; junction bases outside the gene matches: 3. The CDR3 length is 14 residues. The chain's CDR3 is CASSGQGWNQPQHF. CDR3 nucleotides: TGTGCCAGCAGTGGACAGGGGTGGAATCAGCCCCAGCATTTT.

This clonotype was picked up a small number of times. CDR3 amino acids: CASSSGTGGNSPLHF. The CDR3 DNA reads TGTGCCAGCAGCTCCGGGACAGGGGGGAATTCACCCCTCCACTTT. V usage is TRBV12-3 or TRBV12-4 and J usage is TRBJ1-6; 11 positions agree with TRBD1. Trimming at V came to 6 bases and at J to 7 bases, leaving 5 bases not matched to a gene. There are 15 residues in the CDR3.

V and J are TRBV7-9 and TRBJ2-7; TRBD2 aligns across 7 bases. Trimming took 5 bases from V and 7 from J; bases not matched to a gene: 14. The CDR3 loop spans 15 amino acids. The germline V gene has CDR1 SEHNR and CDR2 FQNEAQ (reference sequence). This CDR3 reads CASSNAGTSVGEQYF. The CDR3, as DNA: TGTGCCAGCAGCAACGCCGGAACTAGCGTGGGGGAGCAGTACTTC.